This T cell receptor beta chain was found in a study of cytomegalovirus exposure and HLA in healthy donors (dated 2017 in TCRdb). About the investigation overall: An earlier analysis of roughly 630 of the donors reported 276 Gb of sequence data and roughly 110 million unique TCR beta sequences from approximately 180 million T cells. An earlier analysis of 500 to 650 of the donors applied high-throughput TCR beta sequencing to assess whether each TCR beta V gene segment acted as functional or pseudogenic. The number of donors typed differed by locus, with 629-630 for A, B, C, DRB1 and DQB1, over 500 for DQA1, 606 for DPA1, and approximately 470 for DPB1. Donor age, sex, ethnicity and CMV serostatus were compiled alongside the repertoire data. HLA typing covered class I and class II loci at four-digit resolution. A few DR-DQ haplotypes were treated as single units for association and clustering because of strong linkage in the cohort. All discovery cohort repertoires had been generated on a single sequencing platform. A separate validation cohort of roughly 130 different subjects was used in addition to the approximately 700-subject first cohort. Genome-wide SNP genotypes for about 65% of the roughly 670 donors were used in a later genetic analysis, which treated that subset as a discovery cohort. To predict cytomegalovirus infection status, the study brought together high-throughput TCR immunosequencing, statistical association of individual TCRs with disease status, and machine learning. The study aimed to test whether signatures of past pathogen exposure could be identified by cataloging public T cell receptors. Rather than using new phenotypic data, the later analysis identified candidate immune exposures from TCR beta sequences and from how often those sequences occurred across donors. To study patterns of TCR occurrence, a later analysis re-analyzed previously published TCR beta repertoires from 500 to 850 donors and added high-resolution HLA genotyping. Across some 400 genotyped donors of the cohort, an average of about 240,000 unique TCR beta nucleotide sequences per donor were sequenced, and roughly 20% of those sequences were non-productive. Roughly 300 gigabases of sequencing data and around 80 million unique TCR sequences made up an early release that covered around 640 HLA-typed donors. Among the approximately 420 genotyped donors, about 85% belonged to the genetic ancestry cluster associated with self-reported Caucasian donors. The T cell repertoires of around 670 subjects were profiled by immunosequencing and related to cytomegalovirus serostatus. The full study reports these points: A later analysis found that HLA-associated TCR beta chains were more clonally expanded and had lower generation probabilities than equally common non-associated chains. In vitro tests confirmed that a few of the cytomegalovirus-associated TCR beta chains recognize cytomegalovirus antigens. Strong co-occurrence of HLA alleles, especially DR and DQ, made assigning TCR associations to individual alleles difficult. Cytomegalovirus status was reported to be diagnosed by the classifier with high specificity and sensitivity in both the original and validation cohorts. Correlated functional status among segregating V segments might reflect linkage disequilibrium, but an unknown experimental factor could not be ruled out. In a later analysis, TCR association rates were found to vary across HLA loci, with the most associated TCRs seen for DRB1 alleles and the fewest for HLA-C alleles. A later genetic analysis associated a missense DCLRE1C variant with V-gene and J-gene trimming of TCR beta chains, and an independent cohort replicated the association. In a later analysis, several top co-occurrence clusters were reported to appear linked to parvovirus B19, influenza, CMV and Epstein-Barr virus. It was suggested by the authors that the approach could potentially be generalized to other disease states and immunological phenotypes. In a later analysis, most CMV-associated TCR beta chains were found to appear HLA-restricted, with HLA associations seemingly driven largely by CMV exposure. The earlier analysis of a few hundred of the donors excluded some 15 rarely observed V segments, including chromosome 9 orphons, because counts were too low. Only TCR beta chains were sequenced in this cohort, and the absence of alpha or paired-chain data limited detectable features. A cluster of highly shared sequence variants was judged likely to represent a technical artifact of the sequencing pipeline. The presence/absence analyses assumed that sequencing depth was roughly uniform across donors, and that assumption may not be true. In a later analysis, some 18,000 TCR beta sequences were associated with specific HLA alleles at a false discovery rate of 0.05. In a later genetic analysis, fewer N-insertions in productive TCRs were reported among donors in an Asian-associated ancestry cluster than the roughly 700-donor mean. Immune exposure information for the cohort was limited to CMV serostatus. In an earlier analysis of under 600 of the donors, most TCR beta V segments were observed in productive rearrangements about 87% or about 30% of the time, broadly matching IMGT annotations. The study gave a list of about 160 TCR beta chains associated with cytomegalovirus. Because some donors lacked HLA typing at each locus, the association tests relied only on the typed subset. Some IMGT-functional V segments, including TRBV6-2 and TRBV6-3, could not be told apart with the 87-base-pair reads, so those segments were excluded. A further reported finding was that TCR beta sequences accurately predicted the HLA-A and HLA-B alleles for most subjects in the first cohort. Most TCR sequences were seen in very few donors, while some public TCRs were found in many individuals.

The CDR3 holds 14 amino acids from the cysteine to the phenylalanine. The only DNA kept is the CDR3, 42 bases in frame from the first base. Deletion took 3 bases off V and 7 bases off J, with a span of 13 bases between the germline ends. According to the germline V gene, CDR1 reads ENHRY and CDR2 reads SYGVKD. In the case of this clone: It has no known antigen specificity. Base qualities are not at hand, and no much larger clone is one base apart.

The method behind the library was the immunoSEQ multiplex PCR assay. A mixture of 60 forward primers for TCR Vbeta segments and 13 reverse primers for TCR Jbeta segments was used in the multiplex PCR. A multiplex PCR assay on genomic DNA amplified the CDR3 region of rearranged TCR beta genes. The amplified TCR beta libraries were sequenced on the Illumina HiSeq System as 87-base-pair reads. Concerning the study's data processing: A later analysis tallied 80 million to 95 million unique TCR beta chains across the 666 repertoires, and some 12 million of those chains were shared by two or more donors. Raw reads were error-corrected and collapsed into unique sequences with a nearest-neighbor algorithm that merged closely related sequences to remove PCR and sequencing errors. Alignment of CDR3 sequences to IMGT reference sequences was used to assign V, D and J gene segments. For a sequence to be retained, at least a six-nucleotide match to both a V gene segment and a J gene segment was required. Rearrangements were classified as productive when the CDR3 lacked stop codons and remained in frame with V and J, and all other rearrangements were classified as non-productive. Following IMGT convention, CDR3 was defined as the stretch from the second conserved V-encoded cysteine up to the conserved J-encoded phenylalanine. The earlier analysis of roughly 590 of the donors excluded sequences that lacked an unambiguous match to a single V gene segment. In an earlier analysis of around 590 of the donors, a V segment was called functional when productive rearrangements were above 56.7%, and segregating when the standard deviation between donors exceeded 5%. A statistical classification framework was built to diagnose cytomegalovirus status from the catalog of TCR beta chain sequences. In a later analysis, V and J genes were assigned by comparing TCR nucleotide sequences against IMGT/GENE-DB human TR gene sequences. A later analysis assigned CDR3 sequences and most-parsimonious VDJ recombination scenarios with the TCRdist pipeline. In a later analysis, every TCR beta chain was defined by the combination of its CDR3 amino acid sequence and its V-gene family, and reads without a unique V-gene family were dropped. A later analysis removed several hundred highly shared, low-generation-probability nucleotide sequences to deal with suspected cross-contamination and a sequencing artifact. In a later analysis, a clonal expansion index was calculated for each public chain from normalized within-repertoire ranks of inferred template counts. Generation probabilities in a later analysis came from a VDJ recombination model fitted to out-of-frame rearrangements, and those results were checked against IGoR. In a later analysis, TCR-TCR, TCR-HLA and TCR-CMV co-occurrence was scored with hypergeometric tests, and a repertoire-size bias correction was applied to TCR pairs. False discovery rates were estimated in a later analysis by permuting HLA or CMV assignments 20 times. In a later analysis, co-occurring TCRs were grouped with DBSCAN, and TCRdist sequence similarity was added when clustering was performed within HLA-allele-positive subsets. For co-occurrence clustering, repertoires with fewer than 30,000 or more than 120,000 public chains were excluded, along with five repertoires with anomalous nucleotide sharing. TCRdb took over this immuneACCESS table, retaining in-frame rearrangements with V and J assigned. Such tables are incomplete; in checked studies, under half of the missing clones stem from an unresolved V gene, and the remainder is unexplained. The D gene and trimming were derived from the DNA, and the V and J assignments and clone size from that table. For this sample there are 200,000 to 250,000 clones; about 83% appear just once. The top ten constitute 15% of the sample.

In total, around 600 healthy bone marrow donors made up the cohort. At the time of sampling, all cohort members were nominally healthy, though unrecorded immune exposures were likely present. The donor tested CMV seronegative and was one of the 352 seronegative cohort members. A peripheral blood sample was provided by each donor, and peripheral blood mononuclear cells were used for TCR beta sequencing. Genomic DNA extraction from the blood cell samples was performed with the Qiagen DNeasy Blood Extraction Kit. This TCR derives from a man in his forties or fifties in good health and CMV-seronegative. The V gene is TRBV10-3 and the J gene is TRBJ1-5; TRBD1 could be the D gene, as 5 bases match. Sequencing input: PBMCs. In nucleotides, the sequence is TGTGCCATCAGTGAAGGGGCCTCGGAACAGCCCCAGCATTTT. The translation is CAISEGASEQPQHF.